This T cell receptor (beta chain) emerged from a study of control samples from healthy donors and cancer patients. Here immunoSEQ multiplex PCR was the method, and the copy in TCRdb shows in-frame clones only, minus some. The profile covers fewer than 150,000 clones, with around 90% appearing a single time and almost 2.5% taken by the ten largest. Sequenced sample: blood. The clonotype originates from a man younger than 35 in good health.

The CDR3 loop is CAWSSGLAGGEEQFF. In DNA, the CDR3 is TGTGCCTGGAGCTCGGGACTAGCGGGAGGAGAAGAGCAGTTCTTC. The rearrangement joins TRBV30 to TRBJ2-1; 15 bases are shared with TRBD2. With 3 bases clipped from V and 10 bases from J, the junction kept 7 bases outside the gene matches. Germline CDR1 reads GTSNPN; CDR2 reads SVGIG (reference sequence). The CDR3 is 15 residues long.